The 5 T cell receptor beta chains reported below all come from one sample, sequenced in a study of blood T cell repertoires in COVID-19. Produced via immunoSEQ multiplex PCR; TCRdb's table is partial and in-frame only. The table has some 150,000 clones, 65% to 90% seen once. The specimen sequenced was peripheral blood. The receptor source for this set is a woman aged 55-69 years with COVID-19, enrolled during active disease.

The chain's CDR3 is CATSTPRPGTSGGLTDTQYF. CDR3 bases: TGTGCCACCAGCACCCCAAGACCCGGGACTAGCGGGGGTTTAACAGATACGCAGTATTTT. The chain combines TRBV15 with TRBJ2-3, with TRBD2 matching 14 bases. Germline V gene sequence: CDR1 LNHNV, CDR2 YYDKDF (reference sequence). The CDR3 consists of 20 residues. V shed 4 bases, J shed 3 bases, and the junction held 15 bases outside the gene matches.

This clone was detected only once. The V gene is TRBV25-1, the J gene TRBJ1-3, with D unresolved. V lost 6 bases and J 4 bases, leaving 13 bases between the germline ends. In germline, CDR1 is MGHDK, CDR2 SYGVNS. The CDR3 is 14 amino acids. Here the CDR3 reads CASRTPGAGNTIYF. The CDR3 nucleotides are TGTGCCAGCAGGACTCCGGGTGCAGGAAACACCATATATTTT.

The CDR3 reads CASSGQGGLEAFF. CDR3 nucleotides: TGCGCCAGCAGCGGACAGGGAGGATTGGAAGCTTTCTTT. The chain is built from TRBV4-1 and TRBJ1-1; 8 nucleotides match TRBD1. The CDR3 is made up of 13 amino acids. J lost 8 bases, V lost 5 bases, and 7 bases had no gene match. Germline-derived CDR1 and CDR2 are MGHRA and YSYEKL.

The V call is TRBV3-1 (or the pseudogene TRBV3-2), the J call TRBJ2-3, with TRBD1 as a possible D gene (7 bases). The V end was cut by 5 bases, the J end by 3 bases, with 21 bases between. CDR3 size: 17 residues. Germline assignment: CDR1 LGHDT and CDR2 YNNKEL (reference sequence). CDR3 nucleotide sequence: TGTGCCAGCAGCACTAGGAGGGGGCGAGACCTAACAGATACGCAGTATTTT. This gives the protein CASSTRRGRDLTDTQYF.

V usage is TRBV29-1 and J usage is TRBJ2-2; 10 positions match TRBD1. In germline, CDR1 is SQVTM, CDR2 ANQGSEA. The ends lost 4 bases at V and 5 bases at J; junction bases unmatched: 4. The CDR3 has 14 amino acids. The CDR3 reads CSVGGTGVTGELFF. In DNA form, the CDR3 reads TGCAGCGTTGGAGGGACAGGGGTAACCGGGGAGCTGTTTTTT.